The 11 T cell receptor beta chains in this list originate from one sample, sequenced in a study of neurological immune-mediated disorders. Each CDR3 protein gets one entry after TCRdb re-called the 5' RACE reads with MiXCR. The sample lists about 74,000 distinct CDR3 sequences; 5.2% were seen once. The sample taken for sequencing was PBMCs. The receptor set was obtained from a man aged 18 to 30 with multiple sclerosis.

In its sample, this clonotype was seen many times. V gene TRBV5-1 combines with J gene TRBJ1-5; a possible D gene is TRBD1 (6 bases). Trimming took off 4 bases at V and 0 bases at J, with 11 bases between the two ends. This CDR3 has 15 residues. The germline V gene has CDR1 SGHRS and CDR2 YFSETQ. CDR3 DNA sequence: TGCGCCAGCAGCCCAGGGACATCTAGCAATCAGCCCCAGCATTTT. Its protein is CASSPGTSSNQPQHF.

This clonotype was detected many times. The chain is built from TRBV20-1 and TRBJ1-1; D is uncertain. The CDR3 length is 14 residues. V was clipped by 3 bases and J by 2 bases, with 13 bases between them. CDR1 and CDR2 (germline): DFQATT, SNEGSKA (reference sequence). CDR3 in DNA: TGCAGTGCTAGCCTCGGGCGGACTAACACTGAAGCTTTCTTT. Translated, it gives CSASLGRTNTEAFF.

This clonotype was observed at least ten times. This chain uses TRBV27 with TRBJ2-7, with 8 bases fitting TRBD1. CDR1 MNHEY and CDR2 SMNVEV come from the germline V gene (reference sequence). Unmatched junction bases numbered 9, after V lost 4 bases and J lost 4 bases. This CDR3 region has 15 residues. CDR3 nucleotides: TGTGCCAGCAGTTCCCGGGGGACAGGCTATTACGAGCAGTACTTC. It yields the protein CASSSRGTGYYEQYF.

At least ten counts were recorded for this clonotype. The gene calls are TRBV20-1 and TRBJ2-1; D may be TRBD1 or TRBD2 (5 bases each). Trimming shortened V by 6 bases and J by 4 bases, and 22 bases separated the two germline ends. The CDR3 runs to 16 residues. Germline V gene data show CDR1 as DFQATT and CDR2 as SNEGSKA (reference sequence). For the CDR3, the DNA is TGCAGTGCAATCGATTCCGCGGAGGACATGTACAATGAGCAGTTCTTC. Encoded protein: CSAIDSAEDMYNEQFF.

This clonotype was seen at least ten times. The rearrangement links TRBV6-5 to TRBJ2-5; D might be TRBD1 (6 bases). The CDR3 sequence is 12 residues long. V gave up 6 bases and J gave up 5 bases, with 10 bases separating them. CDR1 and CDR2 (germline): MNHEY, SVGAGI. This chain's CDR3 is CASRTGLETQYF. CDR3 bases: TGTGCCAGCAGAACAGGGTTGGAGACCCAGTACTTC.

This clonotype was counted ten times or more. The chain combines TRBV20-1 with TRBJ2-7; D could derive from TRBD1 or TRBD2 (5 bases each). Trimming removed 0 bases from V and 1 base from J, with 19 bases in between. This CDR3 comprises 17 residues. Looked up from germline, CDR1 is DFQATT and CDR2 is SNEGSKA (reference sequence). DNA for the CDR3: TGCAGTGCTAGAGATCAAGAGGGCAGGGAGTTTTCCTACGAGCAGTACTTC. Translated: CSARDQEGREFSYEQYF.

This clonotype occurred many times. The chain carries TRBV20-1 and TRBJ1-5; D gene ambiguous. Germline CDR1 and CDR2: DFQATT and SNEGSKA (reference sequence). Trimming removed 6 bases from V and 1 base from J, with 13 bases in between. This CDR3 has 14 amino acids. CDR3 in DNA: TGCAGTGCCCGCCTCCGAGGGAGCAATCAGCCCCAGCATTTT. Protein product: CSARLRGSNQPQHF.

This clonotype was observed a few times. The chain links TRBV29-1 to TRBJ2-2; TRBD1 aligns across 7 bases. The CDR3 contains 13 residues. Germline assignment: CDR1 SQVTM and CDR2 ANQGSEA. V shed 6 bases and J 3 bases; nucleotides not matched to a gene: 4. The CDR3 DNA follows: TGCAGCGTCGGGACAGAAGACACCGGGGAGCTGTTTTTT. Encoded protein: CSVGTEDTGELFF.

This clonotype was observed at least ten times. The chain joins TRBV7-2 to TRBJ2-3, with TRBD2 identical over 7 bases. V was clipped by 0 bases and J by 7 bases; unmatched bases: 4. Looked up from germline, CDR1 is SGHTA and CDR2 is FQGNSA. The CDR3 is made up of 14 amino acids. The CDR3 sequence: CASSLAVAGHTQYF. In DNA form, the CDR3 reads TGTGCCAGCAGCTTAGCGGTAGCGGGCCATACGCAGTATTTT.

This clonotype was detected many times. V usage is TRBV7-2 and J usage is TRBJ2-5, with 9 bases fitting TRBD2. Germline lookup yields CDR1 SGHTA and CDR2 FQGNSA. V was pared by 5 bases and J by 4 bases, with 17 bases of the junction left unmatched. The CDR3 consists of 18 residues. CDR3 DNA sequence: TGTGCCAGCAGCCCAAAGGGGGTAGCGGGGGCCCTAGTAGAGACCCAGTACTTC. Protein product: CASSPKGVAGALVETQYF.

In its sample, this clonotype was seen many times. The chain employs TRBV6-2 or TRBV6-3 and TRBJ2-7, with 8 bases fitting TRBD1. Germline CDR1 and CDR2: MNHEY and SVGEGT. V lost 6 bases and J lost 2; bases outside the gene matches: 9. The CDR3 runs 15 residues. The CDR3 coding sequence is TGTGCCAGCAGCACCGGGACAGGAGCCACCTACGAGCAGTACTTC. It specifies CASSTGTGATYEQYF.